Shown below are 5 T cell receptor beta chains from a single sample sequenced in a study of OX40 agonist ivuxolimab in advanced cancers. Profiled with immunoSEQ multiplex PCR; TCRdb holds only in-frame clones, not every one. This table holds tens of thousands of clones, around 93% found once. This material consisted of CD4+ or CD8+ T cells sorted from blood, taken in a trial of the OX40 agonist ivuxolimab. Receptors were obtained from an adult with an advanced solid tumor such as melanoma, head and neck, liver or kidney cancer.

The rearrangement joins TRBV6-5 to TRBJ2-1; D gene uncertain. Deletions cut 10 bases from V and 4 bases from J, with 11 bases between. Germline V CDR1 and CDR2: MNHEY, SVGAGI. The CDR3 is 12 amino acids. The CDR3 sequence is CATQGPYNEQFF. CDR3 DNA: TGTGCCACCCAAGGGCCTTACAATGAGCAGTTCTTC.

V gene TRBV5-1 combines with J gene TRBJ2-5; 8 nucleotides align to TRBD2. The CDR3 totals 15 residues. The germline gives CDR1 SGHRS, CDR2 YFSETQ. V shed 4 bases and J 1 base; nucleotides not matched to a gene: 6. CDR3 coding DNA: TGCGCCAGCAGCGTTAGCGGGATCTCCCAAGAGACCCAGTACTTC. It yields the protein CASSVSGISQETQYF.

The chain recombines TRBV4-1 with TRBJ2-1; 12 nucleotides align to TRBD2. The germline CDR1 and CDR2 sequences are MGHRA and YSYEKL. CDR3 length equals 14 residues. Losses at the gene ends were 4 bases for V and 6 bases for J; bases not matched to a gene: 1. This CDR3 is CASSPSGRGNEQFF. The CDR3 nucleotides read TGCGCCAGCAGCCCTAGCGGGAGGGGCAATGAGCAGTTCTTC.

The chain carries TRBV13 and TRBJ1-2; no firm D call. The CDR3 is 18 amino acids. The V gene lost 0 bases and the J gene lost 2 bases, with 19 bases spanning the gap. Looked up from germline, CDR1 is PRHDT and CDR2 is FYEKMQ (reference sequence). This chain's CDR3 is CASSLGPGSQPNNYGYTF. For the CDR3, the DNA is TGTGCCAGCAGCTTAGGCCCGGGCAGCCAGCCTAACAACTATGGCTACACCTTC. Full variable domain (outside the CDR3, taken from reference TRBV13 and TRBJ1-2): AAGVIQSPRHLIKEKRETATLKCYPIPRHDTVYWYQQGPGQDPQFLISFYEKMQSDKGSIPDRFSAQQFSDYHSELNMSSLELGDSALYFCASSLGPGSQPNNYGYTFGSGTRLTVV.

This clone was detected once. The chain joins TRBV5-4 to TRBJ1-4; possibly TRBD1 for D (6 bases). The CDR3 has 15 amino acids. Trimming removed 1 base at V and 2 bases at J, with 9 bases between. Germline V gene sequence: CDR1 SGHNT, CDR2 YYREEE (reference sequence). In DNA, the CDR3 is TGTGCCAGCAGCTTGTGGGGACACACTAATGAAAAACTGTTTTTT. The encoded protein is CASSLWGHTNEKLFF.